This T cell receptor (beta chain) derives from a study of blood T cell repertoires in COVID-19 (TCRdb year 2020). Describing the broader study: The collaborator samples originated in the United States, Italy and Spain and spanned the acute and convalescent phases of COVID-19. The prospective study material was composed of cDNA or gDNA derived from T cells, B-cell-depleted T cells, or PBMCs. The dataset comprised deeply sampled blood TCRbeta repertoires from subjects exposed to, actively infected with, or recovered from COVID-19. A freely available public database, intended as a resource for researchers studying the immune response to SARS-CoV-2, is where the repertoires were released. The samples were drawn from the first 160 participants of the ongoing ImmuneRACE study and from under 1,500 subjects provided by 6 global collaborators. A de-identified subject ID, COVID-19 status, age in years and sex were almost always included in the sample metadata. HLA class I and class II types, where available, came from metadata supplied by the sample provider rather than from assay-based typing.

TCRbeta CDR3 regions were amplified from genomic DNA using the immunoSEQ Assay, a bias-controlled multiplex PCR. The original methods were these. Nucleated cell counts per sample were estimated from amplification of reference gene primers within the assay. To quantify the absolute abundance of each unique TCRbeta CDR3 rearrangement, sequence reads were collapsed and filtered. Productive Simpson clonality was computed per sample as the square root of Simpson's diversity index over productive rearrangements. In its TCRdb copy, this immuneACCESS table keeps in-frame sequences only and misses some clones. Where compared with another copy, unresolved V genes explain less than half of these, and the others have no known cause. The V and J calls and the clone size are those of that table, but D and trimming were determined from the DNA. The sample contains about 92,000 clones, around 88% of them found a single time. 15% to 20% of the sample goes to the ten largest clones.

Inclusive of the bounding cysteine and phenylalanine, the CDR3 is 19 residues long. Left in the record is the CDR3 DNA by itself, 57 bases read in frame from the first base. V sheds 2 bases and J sheds 3 bases, leaving 20 bases between their ends. The germline V gene encodes CDR1 MNHEY and CDR2 SVGEGT. Summary of the overall study and its limitations: The quantity of clinical and demographic metadata differed by source and by participant and was supplied without curation.

In Seattle, one collaborating source enrolled patients while the infection was active and tracked those patients longitudinally over the course of disease. Collaborating institutions collected whole blood in K2EDTA tubes following their own protocols. For TCRbeta analysis, collaborators shipped samples as frozen whole blood, isolated PBMCs, or DNA extracted from either of those sample types. A note on this clone: Its specific antigen is unknown. Qualities for individual bases were not recorded, and no much larger clone is one base off.

The V and J genes are TRBV6-2 or TRBV6-3 and TRBJ2-6; the D gene is perhaps TRBD1, from 6 matching bases. The sample was peripheral blood. This clonotype was obtained from a woman in her fifties or sixties with COVID-19, enrolled during active disease. The DNA sequence follows: TGTGCCAGCAGTTACCCCCGTTACTCTGGGGGCTTTGGGGCCAACGTCCTGACTTTC. Translation gives CASSYPRYSGGFGANVLTF.